This note documents a single T cell receptor (beta chain) sequence. Its antigen remains unknown. The CDR3 length is 16 residues. The record originates from a study of monozygotic twins with inflammatory bowel disease. Study-wide results and caveats: Reduced clonotype sharing with other individuals was observed in IBD patients relative to healthy twins, especially with disease activity.

TCRdb re-called the 5' RACE reads; every CDR3 protein appears as one record, without DNA. The specimen's table records some 210,000 distinct CDR3 sequences. This chain connects TRBV12-3 or TRBV12-4 to TRBJ2-3; TCRdb's D call of TRBD2 is untestable without DNA. The sequence came from a human donor with ulcerative colitis or Crohn's disease, or a healthy co-twin of an affected twin (not recorded which). The sequenced material came from blood. Here the CDR3 reads CASSMGLADVTDTQYF.